These 29 T cell receptor beta chains were all obtained from the same sample, sequenced in a study of T cell repertoires in cytomegalovirus infection. Each CDR3 protein is one row after TCRdb ran MiXCR on the reads. Of about 920,000 distinct CDR3 sequences detected, under 40% appear once; the ten largest clones hold 13%. Antigens of these TCRs are unknown. The specimen was cultured CD8+ T cells from PBMCs, collected from culture after CMV antigen stimulation. The receptors shown here come from a human donor in good health (CMV status not recorded). Some clones in this sample may be carry-over from other donors' samples.

This chain connects TRBV12-3 or TRBV12-4 to TRBJ1-2; a possible D gene is TRBD1 (6 bases). Between the trimmed V and J ends, which lost 2 bases and 6 bases, there was a span of 10 bases. The CDR3 contains 13 residues. This chain's CDR3 is CASSLRDTDGYTF. CDR3 bases: TGTGCCAGCAGTTTAAGGGACACCGATGGCTACACCTTC.

This clonotype was detected only a few times. The junction and the germline gene differ at one end; a read error may be behind it. J is TRBJ1-2 and V is TRBV7-2; D ambiguous. CDR1 and CDR2 from the germline V gene are SGHTA and FQGNSA. The CDR3 covers 8 residues. The CDR3 is CASSLPLF. In DNA form, the CDR3 reads TGTGCCAGCAGCTTACCCCTTTTC.

The rearrangement links TRBV2 to TRBJ1-3; a possible D gene is TRBD1 (5 bases). The CDR3 has 15 residues. Trimming took 4 bases from V and 3 from J, leaving 13 bases between them. Germline assignment: CDR1 SNHLY and CDR2 FYNNEI. The CDR3 region is CASSATVGVGNTIYF. CDR3 nucleotides: TGTGCCAGCAGTGCCACAGTGGGGGTTGGAAACACCATATATTTT.

Remarks on this clonotype: An end of the junction differs from the germline gene, which may be a read error. V and J are TRBV4-1 and TRBJ2-7; tentative D call: TRBD2 (6 bases). CDR3 length: 15 residues. The V gene's germline CDR1 is MGHRA and CDR2 YSYEKL. CDR3 nucleotide sequence: TGTGCCAGCAGCCAAGAGTACGGGGGTACCTACGAGCAGTACTTC. Translated: CASSQEYGGTYEQYF.

This clonotype was observed at least ten times. This chain uses TRBV7-8 with TRBJ2-5; weak D call: TRBD2 (6 bases). Per germline, CDR1 SGHVS and CDR2 FQNEAQ. The V and J ends lost 7 bases and 5 bases respectively, with 20 bases between them. This CDR3 comprises 15 residues. The CDR3 is CASTPSAGPGETQYF. CDR3 in DNA: TGTGCCAGCACCCCCAGCGCGGGGCCGGGGGAGACCCAGTACTTC. Looking up the rest from reference TRBV7-8 and TRBJ2-5 gives the full variable domain: GAGVSQSPRYKVAKRGQDVALRCDPISGHVSLFWYQQALGQGPEFLTYFQNEAQLDKSGLPSDRFFAERPEGSVSTLKIQRTQQEDSAVYLCASTPSAGPGETQYFGPGTRLLVL.

This clonotype was observed a few times. V is TRBV19 and J is TRBJ1-2; TRBD1 might be the D (6 bases). The length of the CDR3 is 13 residues. The V end was cut by 6 bases, the J end by 8 bases, with 16 bases between. Germline V gene lookup returns CDR1 LNHDA and CDR2 SQIVND (reference sequence). The CDR3 DNA follows: TGTGCCAGTAGCGTCGGACAGTCGTTCGGCTACACCTTC. Protein sequence: CASSVGQSFGYTF.

This clonotype was picked up many times. V gene TRBV7-6 combines with J gene TRBJ1-1; a weak D match, TRBD1 (5 bases). Germline assignment: CDR1 SGHVS and CDR2 FNYEAQ. The CDR3 is 16 amino acids. V lost 1 base to trimming and J lost 1 base, with 13 bases between them. The CDR3 DNA reads as TGTGCCAGCAGCTTAGGTCCGGGGCTGGGGAACACTGAAGCTTTCTTT. Amino acid sequence: CASSLGPGLGNTEAFF.

This clonotype was seen repeatedly, ten times or more. The rearrangement links TRBV7-9 to TRBJ1-5; TRBD1 might be the D (5 bases). Per germline, CDR1 SEHNR and CDR2 FQNEAQ (reference sequence). The CDR3 is made up of 13 amino acids. Trimming took 5 bases from V and 3 from J, leaving 8 bases between them. The CDR3, as DNA: TGTGCCAGCAGCGGGGCCCTCAATCAGCCCCAGCATTTT. Protein sequence: CASSGALNQPQHF.

This clonotype was picked up a small number of times. The rearrangement uses TRBV29-1 and TRBJ1-1; the D is unclear. CDR1 and CDR2 from the germline V gene are SQVTM and ANQGSEA. V dropped 3 bases and J dropped 1 base, with 9 bases sitting between them. The CDR3 extends over 13 amino acids. This CDR3 reads CSVDDLKNTEAFF. CDR3 coding DNA: TGCAGCGTTGATGACTTAAAGAACACTGAAGCTTTCTTT.

The chain has TRBV7-6 and TRBJ2-7; 8 nucleotides line up with TRBD1. The germline V gene encodes CDR1 SGHVS and CDR2 FNYEAQ. This CDR3 spans 14 amino acids. Unmatched junction bases numbered 7, after V lost 5 bases and J lost 4 bases. The CDR3 spells CASSPRGTGYEQYF. The CDR3 DNA sequence: TGTGCCAGCAGCCCCCGAGGGACAGGTTACGAGCAGTACTTC.

The rearrangement uses TRBV19 and TRBJ1-1; 7 bases match TRBD1. Losses at the gene ends were 4 bases for V and 11 bases for J; bases not matched to a gene: 22. This CDR3 spans 17 amino acids. From germline, CDR1 is LNHDA and CDR2 SQIVND (reference sequence). The CDR3 DNA reads as TGTGCCAGTAGTACTCAATTCCGGGACAGTCATTCCAAAAGGGCTTTCTTT. It encodes CASSTQFRDSHSKRAFF.

The CDR3 nucleotides are TGTGCCAGCAACTGGGGGGGGACTGAAGCTTTCTTT. Its protein product is CASNWGGTEAFF. The J gene is TRBJ1-1, the V gene TRBV12-3 or TRBV12-4, with D maybe TRBD1 (5 bases). This CDR3 is 12 amino acids long. The V end was cut by 7 bases, the J end by 5 bases, with 11 bases between.

This chain joins TRBV7-2 and TRBJ1-6; D not resolved. The V and J ends lost 6 bases and 8 bases respectively, with 17 bases between them. The germline V gene encodes CDR1 SGHTA and CDR2 FQGNSA. The CDR3 consists of 15 residues. Written as DNA, the CDR3 is TGTGCCAGCAGACTGTCCGGGAAGGTGGATTCACCCCTCCACTTT. It translates to CASRLSGKVDSPLHF. The whole variable domain, filled in from reference TRBV7-2 and TRBJ1-6, reads GAGVSQSPSNKVTEKGKDVELRCDPISGHTALYWYRQSLGQGLEFLIYFQGNSAPDKSGLPSDRFSAERTGGSVSTLTIQRTQQEDSAVYLCASRLSGKVDSPLHFGNGTRLTVT.

Worth noting for this clonotype: The final CDR3 position lacks the conserved phenylalanine or tryptophan, pointing to a likely read error. This sequence joins TRBV9 and TRBJ2-2; D unclear. The CDR3 loop spans 11 amino acids. V lost 6 bases and J 5 bases, leaving 5 bases between the germline ends. CDR1 is SGDLS and CDR2 is YYNGEE in the germline V gene. The CDR3 bases are TGTGCCAGCACCCAAACCGGGGAGCTGTTTTTG. Its translation: CASTQTGELFL.

The chain carries TRBV6-2 or TRBV6-3 and TRBJ1-5; 7 nucleotides match TRBD1. The CDR3 length is 17 residues. V lost 2 bases and J lost 4; bases outside the gene matches: 11. Germline V gene sequence: CDR1 MNHEY, CDR2 SVGEGT. CDR3 sequence (DNA): TGTGCCAGCAGTTACCCAGGCGTCCGGACAGGAAATCAGCCCCAGCATTTT. This translates into CASSYPGVRTGNQPQHF.

The V and J genes are TRBV7-6 and TRBJ2-1, with D maybe TRBD1 (7 bases). Trimming took 5 bases from V and 7 from J, leaving 18 bases between them. CDR1 is SGHVS and CDR2 is FNYEAQ in the germline V gene. The CDR3 spans 15 residues. The CDR3 loop is CASSPGAGGWNEQFF. CDR3 DNA sequence: TGTGCCAGCAGCCCCGGGGCAGGGGGGTGGAATGAGCAGTTCTTC.

This clonotype was detected many times. The chain uses TRBV6-1 and TRBJ1-1; D unresolved. The CDR3 runs 17 residues. Germline CDR1 reads MNHNS; CDR2 reads SASEGT. Deletions cut 7 bases from V and 0 bases from J, with 21 bases between. The CDR3 sequence is CASNGVGKTLLNTEAFF. CDR3 DNA: TGTGCCAGCAACGGGGTGGGGAAGACACTACTGAACACTGAAGCTTTCTTT.

Details on this clonotype: A single base separates this from a much larger clone, so it may be a read error. The chain links TRBV7-2 to TRBJ1-1; D uncertain. This CDR3 region has 14 residues. Between the trimmed V and J ends, which lost 1 base and 5 bases, there was a span of 11 bases. In germline, CDR1 is SGHTA, CDR2 FQGNSA. The CDR3 nucleotides read TGTGCCAGCAGCTTAGTCGGGGTCAGGACTGAAGCTTTCTTT. Amino acids: CASSLVGVRTEAFF.

This chain connects TRBV5-6 to TRBJ1-1; D possibly corresponds to TRBD1 (6 bases). In germline, CDR1 is SGHDT, CDR2 YYEEEE. The V gene lost 0 bases and the J gene lost 0 bases, with 15 bases spanning the gap. CDR3 length equals 17 residues. For the CDR3, the DNA is TGTGCCAGCAGCTTGGAGGAAGCCACAGGGATGAACACTGAAGCTTTCTTT. Amino acid sequence: CASSLEEATGMNTEAFF.

The chain uses TRBV12-3 or TRBV12-4 and TRBJ2-1; 8 bases fit TRBD2. This CDR3 has 15 residues. V gave up 2 bases and J gave up 3 bases; unmatched junction bases: 3. CDR3 DNA sequence: TGTGCCAGCAGTTTATCGCGGGGGGTCTACAATGAGCAGTTCTTC. Its translation is CASSLSRGVYNEQFF.

The chain is built from TRBV6-2 or TRBV6-3 and TRBJ2-1, with unresolved D. CDR3 size: 14 residues. Trimming shortened V by 8 bases and J by 0 bases, and 11 bases separated the two germline ends. Germline-derived CDR1 and CDR2 are MNHEY and SVGEGT. The CDR3 coding sequence is TGTGCCAGCCACGGCGTTAGCTCCTACAATGAGCAGTTCTTC. Its protein is CASHGVSSYNEQFF.

The chain recombines TRBV10-3 with TRBJ1-2; D is perhaps TRBD1 (5 bases). Germline V lookup: CDR1 ENHRY, CDR2 SYGVKD. The CDR3 loop spans 11 amino acids. V lost 11 bases to trimming and J lost 8 bases, with 15 bases between them. CDR3 in DNA: TGTGCCCTGATGGGGGGAGGCGGCTACACCTTC. Its translation: CALMGGGGYTF.

This clonotype was picked up many times. The rearrangement uses TRBV7-8 and TRBJ1-1; TRBD1 agrees at 8 bases. The CDR3 extends over 14 amino acids. The trim removed 5 bases at V and 5 bases at J, leaving 7 bases unmatched. Germline CDR1 reads SGHVS; CDR2 reads FQNEAQ. The chain's CDR3 is CASSTRGPSTEAFF. The CDR3 DNA follows: TGTGCCAGCAGCACCAGGGGGCCCTCGACTGAAGCTTTCTTT.

This clonotype was detected many times. V gene TRBV7-9 combines with J gene TRBJ1-1, with 11 nucleotides matching TRBD1. Trimming at V came to 5 bases and at J to 8 bases, leaving 16 bases not matched to a gene. CDR3 length: 17 residues. Germline V gene lookup returns CDR1 SEHNR and CDR2 FQNEAQ (reference sequence). CDR3 in amino acids: CASSPPRDRGIKGEAFF. CDR3 DNA sequence: TGTGCCAGCAGCCCCCCCCGGGACAGGGGGATTAAGGGCGAAGCTTTCTTT.

The chain recombines TRBV14 with TRBJ2-3, with D hard to call. CDR1 is SGHDN and CDR2 is FVKESK in the germline V gene. CDR3 length: 15 residues. V lost 1 base and J 2 bases, leaving 10 bases between the germline ends. In DNA, the CDR3 is TGTGCCAGCAGCCAAGGGGCTACCTACACAGATACGCAGTATTTT. Translating gives CASSQGATYTDTQYF. Together with reference TRBV14 and TRBJ2-3, the CDR3 gives the full variable domain: EAGVTQFPSHSVIEKGQTVTLRCDPISGHDNLYWYRRVMGKEIKFLLHFVKESKQDESGMPNNRFLAERTGGTYSTLKVQPAELEDSGVYFCASSQGATYTDTQYFGPGTRLTVL.

The chain combines TRBV9 with TRBJ2-2; TRBD1 matches 9 bases. This CDR3 region has 20 residues. V dropped 3 bases and J dropped 0; count of bases not matched to a gene: 15. Germline V lookup: CDR1 SGDLS, CDR2 YYNGEE. The CDR3 DNA follows: TGTGCCAGCAGCGCGTCCGGGACAGGGTCACCGGCCGCGAACACCGGGGAGCTGTTTTTT. It yields the protein CASSASGTGSPAANTGELFF.

The V and J genes are TRBV28 and TRBJ2-3; D tentatively reads TRBD1 or TRBD2 (6 bases each). Germline-derived CDR1 and CDR2 are MDHEN and SYDVKM. V shed 4 bases and J shed 1 base, with 18 bases lying between them. The CDR3 contains 17 residues. CDR3 protein: CASSYYPGAAGTDTQYF. CDR3 coding DNA: TGTGCCAGCAGTTACTACCCGGGGGCCGCGGGCACAGATACGCAGTATTTT.

The table lists this clonotype with many counts. This chain joins TRBV7-2 and TRBJ2-5; D might be TRBD1 (5 bases). Germline V gene data show CDR1 as SGHTA and CDR2 as FQGNSA. V shed 5 bases and J shed 5 bases, with 18 bases lying between them. The CDR3 consists of 15 residues. The CDR3 sequence is CASSPSAGSGETQYF. The CDR3 DNA sequence: TGTGCCAGCAGCCCGTCGGCAGGGTCAGGGGAGACCCAGTACTTC.

The chain links TRBV19 to TRBJ2-5; D tentatively reads TRBD1 or TRBD2 (5 bases each). This CDR3 contains 13 residues. Trimming took 4 bases from V and 3 from J, leaving 9 bases between them. Germline values: CDR1 LNHDA, CDR2 SQIVND (reference sequence). The CDR3 nucleotides are TGTGCCAGTAGTAAGGTGGGGGAAGAGACCCAGTACTTC. This translates into CASSKVGEETQYF.